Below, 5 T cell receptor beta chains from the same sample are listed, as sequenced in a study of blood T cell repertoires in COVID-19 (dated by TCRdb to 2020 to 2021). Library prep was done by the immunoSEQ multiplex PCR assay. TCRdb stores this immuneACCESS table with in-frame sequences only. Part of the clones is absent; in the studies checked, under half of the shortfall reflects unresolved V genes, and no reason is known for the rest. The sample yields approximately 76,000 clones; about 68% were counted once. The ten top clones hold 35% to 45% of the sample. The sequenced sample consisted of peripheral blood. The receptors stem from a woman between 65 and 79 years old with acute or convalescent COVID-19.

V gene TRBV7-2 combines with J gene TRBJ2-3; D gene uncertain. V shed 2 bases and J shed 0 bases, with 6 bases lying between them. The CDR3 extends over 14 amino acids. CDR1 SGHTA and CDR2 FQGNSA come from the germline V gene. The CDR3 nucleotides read TGTGCCAGCAGCTTAACGCGGAGCACAGATACGCAGTATTTT. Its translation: CASSLTRSTDTQYF.

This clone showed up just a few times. In DNA form, the CDR3 reads TGTGCCAGCAGCCTCCGGCGGGGAGGGGGCTATGGCTACACCTTC. Protein product: CASSLRRGGGYGYTF. The rearrangement joins TRBV7-3 to TRBJ1-2, with TRBD1 as a possible D gene (6 bases). Germline V lookup: CDR1 SGHTA, CDR2 FQGTGA. This CDR3 is 15 amino acids long. V gave up 5 bases and J gave up 4 bases, with 17 bases separating them. Complete variable domain (other parts from reference TRBV7-3 and TRBJ1-2): GAGVSQTPSNKVTEKGKYVELRCDPISGHTALYWYRQSLGQGPEFLIYFQGTGAADDSGLPNDRFFAVRPEGSVSTLKIQRTERGDSAVYLCASSLRRGGGYGYTFGSGTRLTVV.

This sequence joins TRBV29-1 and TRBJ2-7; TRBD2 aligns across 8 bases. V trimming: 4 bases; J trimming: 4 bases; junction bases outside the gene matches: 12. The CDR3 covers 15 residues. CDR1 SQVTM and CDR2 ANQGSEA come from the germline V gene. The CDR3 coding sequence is TGCAGCGTTGCCACCCTAAGCGGGAGTAGGTACGAGCAGTACTTC. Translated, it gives CSVATLSGSRYEQYF.

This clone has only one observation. CDR3 sequence (DNA): TGCAGTGCCCCGGGGGGGGAGACCCAGTACTTC. It is translated as CSAPGGETQYF. The chain has TRBV20-1 and TRBJ2-5; TRBD2 matches 8 bases. V trimming: 6 bases; J trimming: 5 bases; junction bases outside the gene matches: 2. The germline CDR1 and CDR2 sequences are DFQATT and SNEGSKA (reference sequence). CDR3 length equals 11 residues.

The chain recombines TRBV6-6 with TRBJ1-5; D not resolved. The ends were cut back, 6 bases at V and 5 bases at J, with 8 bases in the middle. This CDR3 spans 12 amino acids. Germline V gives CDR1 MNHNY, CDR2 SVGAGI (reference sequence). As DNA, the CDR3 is TGTGCCAGCAGCTCCGTATATCAGCCCCAGCATTTT. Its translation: CASSSVYQPQHF.